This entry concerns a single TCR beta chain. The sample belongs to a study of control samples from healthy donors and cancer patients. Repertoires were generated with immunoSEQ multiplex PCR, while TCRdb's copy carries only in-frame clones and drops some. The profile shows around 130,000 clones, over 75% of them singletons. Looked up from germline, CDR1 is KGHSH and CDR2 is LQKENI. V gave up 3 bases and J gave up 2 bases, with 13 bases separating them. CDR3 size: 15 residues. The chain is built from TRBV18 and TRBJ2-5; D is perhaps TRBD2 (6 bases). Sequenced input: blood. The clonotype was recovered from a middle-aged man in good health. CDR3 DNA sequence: TGTGCCAGCTCACCGGCTAGCGCTTCTCAAGAGACCCAGTACTTC. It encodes CASSPASASQETQYF.